Listed below are T cell receptor beta chains from one sample, sequenced in a study of T cells of healthy individuals. TCRdb processed the 5' RACE reads anew with MiXCR; each CDR3 protein has one entry. The sample carries around 53,000 distinct CDR3 sequences, about 14% recorded once. The origin of the receptors is a human donor in good health. Each CDR3 is given with its conserved first and last residue. Each record gives: V gene, clone size, D gene, J gene, CDR3 DNA, CDR3 protein. A D gene is named only where the DNA matches it firmly. Clone size is stated in some rows and not others, as once, few, many or a class when expanded.

TRBV19,many,TRBD1,TRBJ2-1,TGTGCCAGTAGCTCCGGGACAGATAATGAGCAGTTCTTC,CASSSGTDNEQFF
TRBV7-2,.,TRBD1,TRBJ1-5,TGTGCCAGCAGCTCCACAGGGGTGGGAAATCAGCCCCAGCATTTT,CASSSTGVGNQPQHF
TRBV5-4,few,.,TRBJ2-2,TGTGCCAGCAGCTTCGCGGGACGGCCGAACACCGGGGAGCTGTTTTTT,CASSFAGRPNTGELFF
TRBV7-2,many,.,TRBJ1-2,TGTGCCAGCAGCCAAGAGGGGCGGCGAGGCTACACCTTC,CASSQEGRRGYTF
TRBV2,few,TRBD2,TRBJ2-5,TGTGCCAGCAGTGAAGCGCGCGGGGGGGGCCGACGAGAGACCCAGTACTTC,CASSEARGGGRRETQYF
TRBV2,many,.,TRBJ1-4,TGTGCCAGCAAGGACCGGTCGGCTAATGAAAAACTGTTTTTT,CASKDRSANEKLFF
TRBV12-3/TRBV12-4,.,.,TRBJ2-7,TGTGCTACCGGCCGGGCTACTGTGGGCGAGCAGTACTTC,CATGRATVGEQYF
TRBV5-6,few,TRBD1,TRBJ1-2,TGTGCCAGCAGCCGGGGACAGTTGAATAACTATGGCTACAACTTC,CASSRGQLNNYGYNF
TRBV2,.,.,TRBJ1-5,TGTGCCAGCAGTGAAAGGGGACCCCAGCCCCAGCATTTT,CASSERGPQPQHF
TRBV2,few,TRBD1,TRBJ2-5,TGTGCCAGCACCCCGACAGGGGAGCCAGAGACCCAGTACTTC,CASTPTGEPETQYF
TRBV5-6,many,.,TRBJ1-5,TGTGCCAGCAGCTTGGGACGGAGCAATCAGCCCCAGCATTTT,CASSLGRSNQPQHF
TRBV9,many,TRBD1,TRBJ2-3,TGTGCCAGCGGCAGGGGGACGGATACGCAGTATTTT,CASGRGTDTQYF
TRBV20-1,many,TRBD2,TRBJ2-7,TGCAGTGCTAGGGGACTAGACGAGCAGTACTTC,CSARGLDEQYF
TRBV25-1,many,.,TRBJ2-5,TGTGCCAGCAGAATTGGAGAGACCCAGTACTTC,CASRIGETQYF
TRBV7-2,once,TRBD1,TRBJ2-5,TGTGCCAGCAGCTTAGGGACAGGGTTTCAGGAGACCCAGTACTTC,CASSLGTGFQETQYF
TRBV25-1,.,.,TRBJ2-3,TGTGCCAGCAGTGCCAGGGCCACAGATACGCAGTATTTT,CASSARATDTQYF
TRBV6-5,.,.,TRBJ1-1,TGTGCCAGCAGTTCCCCCTCTACGGGAAAAGCTTTCTTT,CASSSPSTGKAFF
TRBV7-2,.,TRBD2,TRBJ2-5,TGTGCCAGCAGCTTAGGGAGACTAGCGGAAGAGACCCAGTACTTC,CASSLGRLAEETQYF
TRBV7-9,many,TRBD1,TRBJ1-4,TGTGCCAGCAGCTTGGACAGGGGGCCTGAAAAACTGTTTTTT,CASSLDRGPEKLFF
TRBV7-9,few,.,TRBJ1-6,.,CASSFGAGEPLHF
TRBV7-2,.,.,TRBJ1-2,TGTGCCAGCATTCAGGCGCCGGGCTATGGCTACACCTTC,CASIQAPGYGYTF
TRBV13,.,TRBD2,TRBJ2-7,TGTGCCAGCAGCCCACGTCTCGATTCAGCGGGACGCAGATACGAGCAGTACTTC,CASSPRLDSAGRRYEQYF
TRBV7-2,many,.,TRBJ2-3,TGTGCCAGCAGCCCCCGGACCGGGAGCGTGGGAGATACGCAGTATTTT,CASSPRTGSVGDTQYF
TRBV12-3/TRBV12-4,.,.,TRBJ2-1,TGTGCCAGCAGTTTATGGGGAGACTACAATGAGCAGTTCTTC,CASSLWGDYNEQFF
TRBV20-1,.,TRBD2,TRBJ2-1,TGCAGTGCTAGCTTTCATCAGCTAGCGGGAGCCTACAATGAGCAGTTCTTC,CSASFHQLAGAYNEQFF
TRBV11-1,many,TRBD2,TRBJ2-3,TGTGCCAGCAGCTTTAGCGGGGGTGATGATACGCAGTATTTT,CASSFSGGDDTQYF
TRBV9,.,.,TRBJ2-3,TGTGCCAGCAGCCGAGTCGCCCGTGGCACAGATACGCAGTATTTT,CASSRVARGTDTQYF
TRBV7-2,many,TRBD1,TRBJ2-7,TGTGCCAGCAGCTTAGCCGGGACAGGAGCCTACGAGCAGTACTTC,CASSLAGTGAYEQYF
TRBV7-2,.,TRBD1,TRBJ2-7,TGTGCCAGCACCCTCCTGGACAGGGTAAGCGAGCAGTACTTC,CASTLLDRVSEQYF
TRBV7-9,few,.,TRBJ2-1,TGTGCCAGCAGCCTAAATCGTGGGCAGTTCTTC,CASSLNRGQFF
TRBV7-9,many,TRBD1,TRBJ1-1,TGTGCCAGCAGCCCCTTTGGGCAGGGGGATACTGAAGCTTTCTTT,CASSPFGQGDTEAFF
TRBV19,.,.,TRBJ1-2,TGTGCCAGTAGTATCGACAGAACCTATGGCTACAACTTC,CASSIDRTYGYNF
TRBV10-2,many,TRBD2,TRBJ2-7,TGCGCCAGCAGACTCGGACTAGCGGGGGGTTCAACGCACGAGCAGTACTTC,CASRLGLAGGSTHEQYF
TRBV5-1,few,.,TRBJ2-1,TGCGCCAGCAGCCGGGTCGGGCCGTTAGAGCCCCCGCGTCTGGAGTTCTTC,CASSRVGPLEPPRLEFF
TRBV7-9,many,TRBD1,TRBJ1-6,TGTGCCAGCAGCTGGGGACAGACAGTCAATTCACCCCTCCACTTT,CASSWGQTVNSPLHF
TRBV6-6,many,.,TRBJ2-1,TGTGCCAGCAGTTACGGGGGGAATGAGCAGTTCTTC,CASSYGGNEQFF
TRBV6-2/TRBV6-3,many,TRBD1,TRBJ2-3,TGTGCGGCCGGGACAGGCACCTCCGATACGCAGTATTTT,CAAGTGTSDTQYF
TRBV9,.,TRBD1,TRBJ1-3,TGTGCCAGCAGCCCCCGGACAGGGTGGGCAGGAAACACCATATATTTT,CASSPRTGWAGNTIYF
TRBV7-9,many,TRBD1,TRBJ1-5,TGTGCCAGCAGCTGGGGGACAGGGCATCAGCCCCAGCATTTT,CASSWGTGHQPQHF
TRBV19,.,.,TRBJ2-7,TGTGCCAGTAGTGCGGACAGAATCTTCTACGAGCAGTACTTC,CASSADRIFYEQYF
TRBV7-9,many,.,TRBJ2-7,TGTGCCAGCAGCTTAGTTGGACAGTACTCCTACGAGCAGTACTTC,CASSLVGQYSYEQYF
TRBV12-3/TRBV12-4,many,.,TRBJ1-3,TGTGCCAGCGGGAGGGACACCATATATTTT,CASGRDTIYF
TRBV4-1,many,TRBD2,TRBJ2-2,TGCGCCAGCAGCCAAGATAGCGGGAGAGTGGGGACCGGGGAGCTGTTTTTT,CASSQDSGRVGTGELFF
TRBV6-1,few,.,TRBJ1-1,TGTGCCAGCAGTGAAGGTCCAGCGAACACTGAAGCTTTCTTT,CASSEGPANTEAFF
TRBV11-2,.,.,TRBJ2-1,TGTGCCAGCAGCCCACTGGGCAGTTCCTACAATGAGCAGTTCTTC,CASSPLGSSYNEQFF
TRBV7-2,.,.,TRBJ2-3,TGTGCCAGCAGCATTTCACAGGGAGATACGCAGTATTTT,CASSISQGDTQYF
TRBV30,.,.,TRBJ1-4,TGTGCCTGGAGTTCGGGTAACAGGAGGGGAAGAGAAAAACTGTTTTTT,CAWSSGNRRGREKLFF
TRBV20-1,many,.,TRBJ2-1,TGCAGGCCGGGGGACAGCTCCTACAATGAGCAGTTCTTC,CRPGDSSYNEQFF
TRBV6-5,few,TRBD2,TRBJ2-3,TGTGCCAGCAGTTCTGGACTAGCGGGGGGCACAGATACGCAGTATTTT,CASSSGLAGGTDTQYF
TRBV6-2/TRBV6-3,many,TRBD2,TRBJ2-5,TGTGCCAGCAGTTACCCTAGCGGGATTCTCGAGACCCAGTACTTC,CASSYPSGILETQYF
TRBV5-1,many,.,TRBJ2-7,TGCGCCAGCAGCTTGGGAGACGAGAGCTCCTACGAGCAGTACTTC,CASSLGDESSYEQYF
TRBV10-3,.,.,TRBJ2-3,TGTGCCATCAGACGGGGTACGGGGGCATACGGAGATACGCAGTATTTT,CAIRRGTGAYGDTQYF
TRBV18,many,TRBD1,TRBJ1-1,TGTGCCAGCTCACTAGGACAGGCTGAAGCTTTCTTT,CASSLGQAEAFF
TRBV30,.,.,TRBJ1-1,TGTGCCTCGAACCCCGGGATTGAGAACACTGAAGCTTTCTTT,CASNPGIENTEAFF
TRBV24-1,many,.,TRBJ1-1,TGTGCCACCAGTGTCTCCCAGGGTGAAGCTTTCTTT,CATSVSQGEAFF